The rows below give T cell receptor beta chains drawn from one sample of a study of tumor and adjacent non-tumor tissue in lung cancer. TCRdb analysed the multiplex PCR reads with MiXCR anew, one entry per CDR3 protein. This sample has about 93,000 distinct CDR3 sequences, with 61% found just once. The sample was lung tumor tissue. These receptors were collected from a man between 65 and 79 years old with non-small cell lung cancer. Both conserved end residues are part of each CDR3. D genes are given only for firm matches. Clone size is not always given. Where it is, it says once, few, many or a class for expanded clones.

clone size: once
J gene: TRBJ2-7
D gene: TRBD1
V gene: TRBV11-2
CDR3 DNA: TGTGCTAACAGCGAGGGGGACAGAAGCTACGAGCAGTACTTC
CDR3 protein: CANSEGDRSYEQYF

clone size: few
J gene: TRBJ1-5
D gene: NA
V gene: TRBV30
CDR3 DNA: TGTGCCTGGAGCCAGACTGATCAGCCCCAGCATTTT
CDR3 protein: CAWSQTDQPQHF

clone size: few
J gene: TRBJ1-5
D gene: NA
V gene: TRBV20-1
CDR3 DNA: TGCAGTGCTAAGACAGGCTATAGCAATCAGCCCCAGCATTTT
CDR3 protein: CSAKTGYSNQPQHF

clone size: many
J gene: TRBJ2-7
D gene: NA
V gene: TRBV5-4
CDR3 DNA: TGTGCCAGCAGCCCTCGCGGGAAGGGGTCCTACGAGCAGTACTTC
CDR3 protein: CASSPRGKGSYEQYF

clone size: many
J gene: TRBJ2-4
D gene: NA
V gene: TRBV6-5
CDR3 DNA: TGTGCCAGCAGTCGTCGGGGCAATTCCAAAAACATTCAGTACTTC
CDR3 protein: CASSRRGNSKNIQYF

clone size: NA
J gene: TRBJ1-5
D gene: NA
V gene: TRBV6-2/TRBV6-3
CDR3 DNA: TGTGCCAGCAGGGGGCTCGGGGACCCTGCGGCTAACAATCCGTCCCAGCATTTT
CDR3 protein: CASRGLGDPAANNPSQHF

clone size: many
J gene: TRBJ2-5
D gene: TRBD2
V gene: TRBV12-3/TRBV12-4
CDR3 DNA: TGTGCCAGCAGTCCGATGACTAGCGGGACCTACCAAGAGACCCAGTACTTC
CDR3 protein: CASSPMTSGTYQETQYF

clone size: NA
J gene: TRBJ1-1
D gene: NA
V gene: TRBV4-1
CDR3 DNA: TGCGCCAGTAGCAAATCGACAGCTGAAGCTTTCTTT
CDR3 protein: CASSKSTAEAFF

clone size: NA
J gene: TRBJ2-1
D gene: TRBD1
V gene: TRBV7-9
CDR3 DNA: TGTGCCAGCAGCTACAGACCAGGGGGATACAATGAGCAGCTCTTC
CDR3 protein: CASSYRPGGYNEQLF

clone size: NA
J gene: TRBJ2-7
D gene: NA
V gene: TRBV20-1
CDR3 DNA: TGCAGTGCTAGTCAGGACGGCCCCTACGAACAGTACTTC
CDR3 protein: CSASQDGPYEQYF

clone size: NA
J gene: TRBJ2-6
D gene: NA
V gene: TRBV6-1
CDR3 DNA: TGTGCCAGCAGTACCGAGGACAGCTCTGGGGTCAACGTCCTGACCTTT
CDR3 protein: CASSTEDSSGVNVLTF

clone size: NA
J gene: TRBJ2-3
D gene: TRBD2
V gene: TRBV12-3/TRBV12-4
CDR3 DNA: TGTGCCAACAGTTGGAGACTAGCGGGGATCGCAGATACGCAGTATTTT
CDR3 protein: CANSWRLAGIADTQYF

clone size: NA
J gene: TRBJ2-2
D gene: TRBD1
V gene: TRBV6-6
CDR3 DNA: TGTGCCAGCCTAAATGGACCAGGACAGGGCAACACCGGGGAGCTGTTTTTT
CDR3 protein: CASLNGPGQGNTGELFF

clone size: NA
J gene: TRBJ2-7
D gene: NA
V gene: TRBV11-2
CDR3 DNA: TGTGCCAGCTCCCGACGGATCTACGAGCAGTACTTC
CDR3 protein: CASSRRIYEQYF

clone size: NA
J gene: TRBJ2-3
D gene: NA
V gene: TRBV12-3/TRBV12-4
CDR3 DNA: TGTGCCAGCAGTCCTGACCGTACAGATAAGCAGTATTTT
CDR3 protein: CASSPDRTDKQYF

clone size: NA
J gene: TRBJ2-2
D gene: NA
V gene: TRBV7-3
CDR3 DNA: TGTGCCAGCAGCTTCCCCCCGAAGGGGGAGCTGTTTTTT
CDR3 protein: CASSFPPKGELFF

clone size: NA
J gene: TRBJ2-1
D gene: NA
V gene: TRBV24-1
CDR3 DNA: TGTGCCACCAGTGATTTCGTGGAGTTGTTCTTC
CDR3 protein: CATSDFVELFF

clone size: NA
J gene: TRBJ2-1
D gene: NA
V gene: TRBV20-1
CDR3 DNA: TGCAGTGCTAGAGATTCGGTTAGACAGAGCGCCGGTGAGCAGTTCTTC
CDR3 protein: CSARDSVRQSAGEQFF